This TCR beta chain was identified in a study of regulatory T cells in long-lasting Graves disease. Stated time point: persistent/refractory GD, antithyroid drugs over 5 years with positive TRAb. The authors made the TCR library using RNA they extracted from PBMCs. Patients of an endocrinology department in Xi'an, China, were included. This clonotype was counted at least ten times. Sequencing libraries for TCR beta were prepared with iRepertoire HTBI primers and Arm-PCR of CDR3 regions. MiXCR, run by TCRdb on the multiplex PCR reads, gives a single entry per CDR3 protein. The sample records over 300,000 distinct CDR3 sequences, about 18% being singletons. The CDR3 has 16 amino acids. Trimming took off 7 bases at V and 0 bases at J, with 18 bases between the two ends.

Source: peripheral blood mononuclear cells (PBMCs), taken when the disease was refractory, from a patient treated with antithyroid drugs. The chain links TRBV12-3 or TRBV12-4 to TRBJ1-2; D is uncertain. The clonotype originates from a female donor with Graves disease. The chain's CDR3 is CASTSRHLGANYGYTF. DNA for the CDR3: TGTGCCAGCACCTCACGGCACCTGGGCGCTAACTATGGCTACACCTTC.